A single sample is the source of the 22 T cell receptor beta chains below, sequenced in a study of cytomegalovirus exposure and HLA in healthy donors. Assay: immunoSEQ multiplex PCR; the TCRdb copy retains only in-frame clones and omits some. The sample records 110,000 to 150,000 clones, roughly 90% being singletons. Sequencing was performed on PBMCs. The receptors here all came from a man aged 18 to 29 in good health and CMV-seronegative.

V usage is TRBV13 and J usage is TRBJ2-3, with 11 positions matching TRBD2. The CDR3 extends over 18 amino acids. CDR1 and CDR2 (germline): PRHDT, FYEKMQ (reference sequence). V was clipped by 3 bases and J by 2 bases; unmatched bases: 10. CDR3 in amino acids: CASSFVGLAGGDTDTQYF. CDR3 sequence (DNA): TGTGCCAGCAGCTTCGTCGGGCTAGCGGGAGGTGACACAGATACGCAGTATTTT. The whole variable domain, filled in from reference TRBV13 and TRBJ2-3, reads AAGVIQSPRHLIKEKRETATLKCYPIPRHDTVYWYQQGPGQDPQFLISFYEKMQSDKGSIPDRFSAQQFSDYHSELNMSSLELGDSALYFCASSFVGLAGGDTDTQYFGPGTRLTVL.

V usage is TRBV11-2 and J usage is TRBJ2-7; unclear D gene. This CDR3 has 13 residues. V dropped 1 base and J dropped 3 bases, with 7 bases sitting between them. In germline, CDR1 is SGHAT, CDR2 FQNNGV. The CDR3, as DNA: TGTGCCAGCAGCTTAGTGTGGGGCTACGAGCAGTACGTC. It is translated as CASSLVWGYEQYV.

The chain recombines TRBV7-9 with TRBJ1-4, with a weak D call TRBD1 (5 bases). Per the germline V gene, CDR1 is SEHNR and CDR2 is FQNEAQ (reference sequence). V was trimmed by 1 base and J by 0 bases, leaving 6 bases between them. The CDR3 consists of 15 residues. CDR3 sequence reads: CASSLGQPTNEKLFF. The CDR3 region has the DNA TGTGCCAGCAGCTTAGGACAGCCAACTAATGAAAAACTGTTTTTT.

J is TRBJ1-6 and V is TRBV27, with TRBD1 matching over 7 bases. Germline CDR1 is MNHEY and CDR2 is SMNVEV (reference sequence). With 2 bases clipped from V and 9 bases from J, the junction kept 4 bases outside the gene matches. The CDR3 is 14 amino acids. CDR3 DNA: TGTGCCAGCAGTTTAAGACAGGGCACTTCACCCCTCCACTTT. Its translation: CASSLRQGTSPLHF.

The CDR3 is CASSSGGEGLNTEAFF. CDR3 nucleotides: TGTGCCAGCAGCTCGGGGGGTGAGGGCTTGAACACTGAAGCTTTCTTT. V gene TRBV7-9 combines with J gene TRBJ1-1, with D perhaps matching TRBD1 (5 bases). Trimming cost V 4 bases and J 0 bases, with 15 bases left between them. This CDR3 has 16 amino acids. The germline gives CDR1 SEHNR, CDR2 FQNEAQ (reference sequence).

V gene TRBV5-4 combines with J gene TRBJ2-1; a weak D match, TRBD2 (6 bases). The ends were cut back, 4 bases at V and 7 bases at J, with 15 bases in the middle. The CDR3 is made up of 14 amino acids. The germline V gene has CDR1 SGHNT and CDR2 YYREEE (reference sequence). CDR3 amino acids: CASSLPETRNEQFF. CDR3 bases: TGTGCCAGCAGCCTCCCCGAGACTAGAAATGAGCAGTTCTTC. Combining the CDR3 with reference TRBV5-4 and TRBJ2-1 gives the whole variable domain ETGVTQSPTHLIKTRGQQVTLRCSSQSGHNTVSWYQQALGQGPQFIFQYYREEENGRGNFPPRFSGLQFPNYSSELNVNALELDDSALYLCASSLPETRNEQFFGPGTRLTVL.

The rearrangement joins TRBV18 to TRBJ1-3; possible D gene TRBD1, 5 bases. The CDR3 loop spans 15 amino acids. Trimming pared 0 bases from V and 8 bases from J, leaving 14 bases between. CDR1 KGHSH and CDR2 LQKENI come from the germline V gene. The CDR3 region is CASSPPGSPGDTIYF. CDR3 bases: TGTGCCAGCTCACCACCGGGGTCCCCGGGGGACACCATATATTTT.

The chain links TRBV7-2 to TRBJ2-3; TRBD1 matches 8 bases. This CDR3 has 15 amino acids. V trimming: 5 bases; J trimming: 4 bases; junction bases outside the gene matches: 8. Germline V lookup: CDR1 SGHTA, CDR2 FQGNSA. As DNA, the CDR3 is TGTGCCAGCAGCACCGGACAGGGTTTGTCAGATACGCAGTATTTT. It yields the protein CASSTGQGLSDTQYF. Based on the CDR3 plus reference TRBV7-2 and TRBJ2-3, the full variable domain is GAGVSQSPSNKVTEKGKDVELRCDPISGHTALYWYRQSLGQGLEFLIYFQGNSAPDKSGLPSDRFSAERTGGSVSTLTIQRTQQEDSAVYLCASSTGQGLSDTQYFGPGTRLTVL.

The chain links TRBV19 to TRBJ1-1; D call uncertain. Trimming left V 5 bases short and J 7 bases short, with 17 bases between. This CDR3 is built from 14 residues. Germline assignment: CDR1 LNHDA and CDR2 SQIVND (reference sequence). CDR3 residues: CASSPAPRLNEAFF. CDR3 nucleotide sequence: TGTGCCAGTAGTCCCGCCCCCAGGCTCAATGAAGCTTTCTTT. Full variable domain (missing parts from reference TRBV19 and TRBJ1-1): DGGITQSPKYLFRKEGQNVTLSCEQNLNHDAMYWYRQDPGQGLRLIYYSQIVNDFQKGDIAEGYSVSREKKESFPLTVTSAQKNPTAFYLCASSPAPRLNEAFFGQGTRLTVV.

V gene TRBV5-1 combines with J gene TRBJ2-2; D is possibly TRBD1 (6 bases). V was shortened by 2 bases and J by 9 bases, with 14 bases between the two germline ends. Germline V CDR1 and CDR2: SGHRS, YFSETQ. The CDR3 runs 14 residues. The CDR3 bases are TGCGCCAGCAGCTTTACAGGGATCGCCAGGGAGCTGTTTTTT. Its translation is CASSFTGIARELFF.

The chain is built from TRBV2 and TRBJ2-5, with D possibly TRBD1 on 7 matching bases. The V end lost 8 bases, the J end lost 1 base, and 14 bases lay between the germline ends. The CDR3 contains 14 residues. Germline V gene data show CDR1 as SNHLY and CDR2 as FYNNEI. The CDR3 here is CASRGQGGQETQYF. As DNA, the CDR3 is TGTGCCAGCCGGGGGCAGGGGGGCCAAGAGACCCAGTACTTC.

The rearrangement links TRBV7-8 to TRBJ2-1; 8 positions agree with TRBD1. The CDR3 extends over 12 amino acids. V shed 5 bases, J shed 15 bases, and the junction held 9 bases outside the gene matches. The germline V gene encodes CDR1 SGHVS and CDR2 FQNEAQ. The CDR3 protein is CASSPRDRLWFF. The CDR3 DNA reads TGTGCCAGCAGCCCGCGGGACAGGCTGTGGTTCTTC.

This clone was seen a handful of times. This chain joins TRBV30 and TRBJ1-1, with no clear D. Trimming took 0 bases from V and 1 from J, leaving 9 bases between them. Germline V CDR1 and CDR2: GTSNPN, SVGIG (reference sequence). This CDR3 has 14 amino acids. The CDR3 spells CAWSVRRENTEAFF. In DNA form, the CDR3 reads TGTGCCTGGAGTGTACGAAGAGAGAACACTGAAGCTTTCTTT.

The gene calls are TRBV19 and TRBJ1-1; 7 bases match TRBD1. The CDR3 covers 15 residues. Losses at the gene ends were 7 bases for V and 3 bases for J; bases not matched to a gene: 11. Germline assignment: CDR1 LNHDA and CDR2 SQIVND (reference sequence). This CDR3 reads CASMGIGTADTEAFF. The CDR3 DNA follows: TGTGCCAGTATGGGAATCGGGACAGCCGACACTGAAGCTTTCTTT.

This clone occurred once. V gene TRBV5-8 combines with J gene TRBJ2-2; 10 nucleotides line up with TRBD2. The CDR3 covers 15 residues. Germline V gene lookup returns CDR1 SGHTS and CDR2 YDEGEE. With 7 bases clipped from V and 4 bases from J, the junction kept 7 bases outside the gene matches. CDR3 in amino acids: CASLQRGGATGELFF. The CDR3, as DNA: TGTGCCAGCCTACAGCGGGGGGGAGCCACCGGGGAGCTGTTTTTT.

This clone was seen once. V is TRBV19 and J is TRBJ2-6; 8 nucleotides agree with TRBD1. V lost 5 bases and J lost 2; bases outside the gene matches: 8. The CDR3 has 17 residues. Germline CDR1 LNHDA, CDR2 SQIVND (reference sequence). The CDR3 DNA follows: TGTGCCAGTAGTGATCGCCTACAGGGGGCTGGGGCCAACGTCCTGACTTTC. Its translation is CASSDRLQGAGANVLTF.

This clone has only one observation. This chain joins TRBV20-1 and TRBJ2-1, with D unresolved. The CDR3 has 10 residues. V lost 5 bases and J lost 7, with 6 bases in between. Germline CDR1 and CDR2: DFQATT and SNEGSKA (reference sequence). Written as DNA, the CDR3 is TGCAGTGCTTCCAGGAATGAGCAGTTCTTC. This sequence encodes CSASRNEQFF.

CDR3 amino acids: CASSVPGLGTEAFF. DNA for the CDR3: TGTGCCAGCAGTGTTCCGGGACTAGGGACTGAAGCTTTCTTT. The chain carries TRBV6-8 and TRBJ1-1, with D possibly TRBD1 on 5 matching bases. CDR1 MNHGY and CDR2 SAAAGT come from the germline V gene. The CDR3 is 14 residues long. V gave up 5 bases and J gave up 5 bases, with 15 bases separating them.

The chain links TRBV5-1 to TRBJ2-1, with 9 bases matching TRBD2. The germline gives CDR1 SGHRS, CDR2 YFSETQ. The CDR3 has 16 amino acids. With V trimmed by 4 bases and J by 0 bases, 5 bases remained unmatched. The CDR3 bases are TGCGCCAGCAGCCTAGCGGGAACTAGCTCCTACAATGAGCAGTTCTTC. Translation gives CASSLAGTSSYNEQFF.

The chain recombines TRBV4-3 with TRBJ2-2, with 13 positions matching TRBD2. V shed 4 bases, J shed 2 bases, and the junction held 7 bases outside the gene matches. Looked up from germline, CDR1 is LGHNA and CDR2 is YSLEER. The CDR3 is 18 amino acids. CDR3 bases: TGCGCCAGCAGCCCTGGGACTAGCGGGAACTTAAACACCGGGGAGCTGTTTTTT. Protein product: CASSPGTSGNLNTGELFF.

This clone was found once. The chain uses TRBV11-2 and TRBJ2-3, with 8 bases matching TRBD1. Trimming took 8 bases from V and 4 from J; bases not matched to a gene: 5. CDR1 is SGHAT, CDR2 FQNNGV, per germline. CDR3 size: 13 residues. This CDR3 reads CASRPTGADTQYF. Written as DNA, the CDR3 is TGTGCCAGCCGACCGACAGGGGCAGATACGCAGTATTTT.

This chain uses TRBV7-9 with TRBJ2-1; possibly TRBD1 for D (5 bases). CDR1 and CDR2 (germline): SEHNR, FQNEAQ (reference sequence). V shed 5 bases and J shed 0 bases, with 17 bases lying between them. CDR3 size: 17 residues. The CDR3 DNA reads TGTGCCAGCAGCGAGGTAGAGTACCAGGGCTCCTACAATGAGCAGTTCTTC. Its translation: CASSEVEYQGSYNEQFF.